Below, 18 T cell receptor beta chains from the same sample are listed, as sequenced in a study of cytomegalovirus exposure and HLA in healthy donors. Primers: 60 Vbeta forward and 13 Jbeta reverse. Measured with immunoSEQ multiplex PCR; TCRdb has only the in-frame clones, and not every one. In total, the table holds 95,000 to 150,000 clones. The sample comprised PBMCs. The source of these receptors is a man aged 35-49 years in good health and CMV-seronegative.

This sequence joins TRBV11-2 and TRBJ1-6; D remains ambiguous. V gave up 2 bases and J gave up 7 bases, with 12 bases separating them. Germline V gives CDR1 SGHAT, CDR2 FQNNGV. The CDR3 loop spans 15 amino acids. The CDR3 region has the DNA TGTGCCAGCAGCTTATCGGGTCCACGGAATTCACCCCTCCACTTT. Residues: CASSLSGPRNSPLHF.

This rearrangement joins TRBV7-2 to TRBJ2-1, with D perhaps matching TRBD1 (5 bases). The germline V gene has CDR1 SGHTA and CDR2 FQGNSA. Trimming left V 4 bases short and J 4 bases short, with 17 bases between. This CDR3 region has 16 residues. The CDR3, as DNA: TGTGCCAGCAGCTCCCTTGATCCTGGGGCATACAATGAGCAGTTCTTC. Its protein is CASSSLDPGAYNEQFF.

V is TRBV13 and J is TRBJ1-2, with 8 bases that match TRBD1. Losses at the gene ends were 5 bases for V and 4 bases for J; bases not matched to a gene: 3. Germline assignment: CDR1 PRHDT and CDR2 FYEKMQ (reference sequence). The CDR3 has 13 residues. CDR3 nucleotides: TGTGCCAGCAGCCAGGGGACAGGCTATGGCTACACCTTC. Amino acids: CASSQGTGYGYTF.

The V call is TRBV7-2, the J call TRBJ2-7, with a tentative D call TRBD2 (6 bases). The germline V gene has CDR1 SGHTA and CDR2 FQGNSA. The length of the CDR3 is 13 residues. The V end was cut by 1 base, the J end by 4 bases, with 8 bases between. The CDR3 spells CASSLVAGYEQYF. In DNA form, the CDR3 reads TGTGCCAGCAGCTTAGTGGCGGGATACGAGCAGTACTTC.

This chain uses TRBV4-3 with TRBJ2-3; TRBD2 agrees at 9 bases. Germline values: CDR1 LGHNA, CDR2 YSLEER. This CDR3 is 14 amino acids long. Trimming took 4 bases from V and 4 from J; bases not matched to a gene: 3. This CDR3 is CASSPIAGADTQYF. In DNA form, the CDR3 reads TGCGCCAGCAGCCCCATAGCGGGAGCAGATACGCAGTATTTT.

CDR3 in amino acids: CASKSSAFSYEQYF. The CDR3, as DNA: TGTGCCAGCAAATCTAGCGCGTTCTCCTACGAGCAGTACTTC. The chain joins TRBV2 to TRBJ2-7; D possibly corresponds to TRBD2 (6 bases). The V gene's germline CDR1 is SNHLY and CDR2 FYNNEI. The V and J ends lost 7 bases and 0 bases respectively, with 13 bases between them. The CDR3 runs to 14 residues.

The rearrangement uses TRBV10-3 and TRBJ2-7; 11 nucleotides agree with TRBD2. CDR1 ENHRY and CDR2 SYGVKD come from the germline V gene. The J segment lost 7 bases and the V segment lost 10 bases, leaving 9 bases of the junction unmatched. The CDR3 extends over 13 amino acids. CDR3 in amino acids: CATRLAGWGEQYF. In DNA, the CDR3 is TGTGCCACCAGACTAGCGGGATGGGGAGAGCAGTACTTC.

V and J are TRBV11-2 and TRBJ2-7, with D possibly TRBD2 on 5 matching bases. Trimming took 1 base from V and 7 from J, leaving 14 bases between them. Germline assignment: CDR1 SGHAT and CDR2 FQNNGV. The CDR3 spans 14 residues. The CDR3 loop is CASSLGLRGSEQYF. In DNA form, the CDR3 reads TGTGCCAGCAGCTTAGGACTAAGAGGAAGTGAGCAGTACTTC. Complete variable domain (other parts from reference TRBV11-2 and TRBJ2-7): EAGVAQSPRYKIIEKRQSVAFWCNPISGHATLYWYQQILGQGPKLLIQFQNNGVVDDSQLPKDRFSAERLKGVDSTLKIQPAKLEDSAVYLCASSLGLRGSEQYFGPGTRLTVT.

The CDR3 DNA is TGTGCCAGCAGCTTACAGGGAAACACTGAAGCTTTCTTT. Its protein product is CASSLQGNTEAFF. The J gene is TRBJ1-1, the V gene TRBV7-3; possible D gene TRBD1, 5 bases. The CDR3 contains 13 residues. The V end was cut by 2 bases, the J end by 2 bases, with 6 bases between. Per the germline V gene, CDR1 is SGHTA and CDR2 is FQGTGA.

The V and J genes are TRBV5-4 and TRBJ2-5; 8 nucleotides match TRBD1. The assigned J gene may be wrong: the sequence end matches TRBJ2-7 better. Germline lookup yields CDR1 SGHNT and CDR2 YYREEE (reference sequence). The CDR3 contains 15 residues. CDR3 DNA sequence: TGTGCCAGCAGCCCAGGAGGGACAGGCAGTTACGAGCAGTACTTC. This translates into CASSPGGTGSYEQYF.

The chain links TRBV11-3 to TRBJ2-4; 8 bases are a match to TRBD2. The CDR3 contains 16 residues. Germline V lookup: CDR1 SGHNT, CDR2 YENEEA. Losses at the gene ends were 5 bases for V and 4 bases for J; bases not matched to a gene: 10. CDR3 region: CASSPRSAGVKNIQYF. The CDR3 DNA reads TGTGCCAGCAGCCCTCGCTCAGCGGGAGTAAAAAACATTCAGTACTTC.

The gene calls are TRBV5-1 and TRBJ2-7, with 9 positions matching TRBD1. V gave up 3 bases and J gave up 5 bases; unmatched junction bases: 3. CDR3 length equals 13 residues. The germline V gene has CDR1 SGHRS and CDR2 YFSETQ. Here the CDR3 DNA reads TGCGCCAGCAGCTGGGGGACAGGGCACGAGCAGTACTTC. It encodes CASSWGTGHEQYF.

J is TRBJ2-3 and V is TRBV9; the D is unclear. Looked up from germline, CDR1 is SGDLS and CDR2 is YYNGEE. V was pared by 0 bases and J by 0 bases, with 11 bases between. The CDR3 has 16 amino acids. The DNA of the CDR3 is TGTGCCAGCAGCGTAGGTATAGCTGATAGCACAGATACGCAGTATTTT. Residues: CASSVGIADSTDTQYF.

CDR3 coding DNA: TGTGCCAGCAGCTCGTCTAGCGGGAGGCGTACCGGGGAGCTGTTTTTT. It yields the protein CASSSSSGRRTGELFF. The chain joins TRBV7-3 to TRBJ2-2, with TRBD2 identical over 11 bases. Germline-derived CDR1 and CDR2 are SGHTA and FQGTGA. CDR3 length equals 16 residues. Losses at the gene ends were 4 bases for V and 5 bases for J; bases not matched to a gene: 6.

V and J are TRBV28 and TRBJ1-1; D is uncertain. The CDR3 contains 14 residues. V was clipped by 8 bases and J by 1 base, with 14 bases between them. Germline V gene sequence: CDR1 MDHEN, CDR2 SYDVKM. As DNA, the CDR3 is TGTGCCAGCCTCCTTTTCGCGGGGAACACTGAAGCTTTCTTT. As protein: CASLLFAGNTEAFF.

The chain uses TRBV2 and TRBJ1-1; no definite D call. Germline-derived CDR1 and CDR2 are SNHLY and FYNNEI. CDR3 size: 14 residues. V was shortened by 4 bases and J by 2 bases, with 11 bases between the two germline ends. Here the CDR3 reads CASSATRGNTEAFF. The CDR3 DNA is TGTGCCAGCAGTGCGACACGGGGAAACACTGAAGCTTTCTTT.

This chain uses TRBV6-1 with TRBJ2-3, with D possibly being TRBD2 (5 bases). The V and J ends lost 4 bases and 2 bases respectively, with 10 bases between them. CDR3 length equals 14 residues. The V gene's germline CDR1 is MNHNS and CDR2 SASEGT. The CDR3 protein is CASSARGPTDTQYF. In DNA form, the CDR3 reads TGTGCCAGCAGTGCTAGAGGGCCCACAGATACGCAGTATTTT.

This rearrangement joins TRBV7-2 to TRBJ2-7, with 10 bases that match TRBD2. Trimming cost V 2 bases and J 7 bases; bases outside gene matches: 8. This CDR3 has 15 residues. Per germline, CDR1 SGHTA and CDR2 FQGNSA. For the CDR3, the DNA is TGTGCCAGCAGCTTAAAAGCGGGAGGGGCTGGGGAGCAGTACTTC. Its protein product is CASSLKAGGAGEQYF.